Here is one T cell receptor beta chain with its context. Only in-frame clones appear in the TCRdb table, and some are missing; sequencing was by immunoSEQ multiplex PCR. The sample has a few hundred thousand clones; around 84% are singletons. This specimen comes from a study of blood T cell repertoires in COVID-19. The V gene's germline CDR1 is WNHNN and CDR2 SYGVQD (reference sequence). The V end lost 6 bases, the J end lost 1 base, and 9 bases lay between the germline ends. There are 13 residues in the CDR3. Recruits, aged roughly 18 to 89 years, lived in around 24 US areas. V and J are TRBV10-1 and TRBJ1-1; D is ambiguous. This TCR came from a woman aged 40 to 50 who had recovered from COVID-19. The sample taken for sequencing was PBMCs or T cells enriched from blood (not recorded which). The CDR3 reads CASRSRQNTEAFF. The CDR3 nucleotides read TGCGCCAGCAGATCCCGACAGAACACTGAAGCTTTCTTT.